Here is one TCR beta chain with its context. Methods used by the authors: Amplification from reference gene primers served as the basis for estimated nucleated cell counts. Sequenced by immunoSEQ multiplex PCR; TCRdb stores in-frame clones only, minus some. V, J and clone size are taken as reported in that table, and D and trimming were inferred from the DNA itself. Here the sample spans around 98,000 clones, around 72% being singletons. The sample is drawn from a study of blood T cell repertoires in COVID-19. Germline CDR1 is SNHLY and CDR2 is FYNNEI. This CDR3 spans 15 amino acids. V was clipped by 5 bases and J by 6 bases; unmatched bases: 5.

Sequenced input: peripheral blood. J is TRBJ1-6 and V is TRBV2; 9 nucleotides line up with TRBD1. This sequence was found in a man aged 65 to 79 with acute or convalescent COVID-19. The CDR3 loop reads CASSTMTGGNSPLHF. Here the CDR3 DNA reads TGTGCCAGCAGTACTATGACAGGGGGTAATTCACCCCTCCACTTT.